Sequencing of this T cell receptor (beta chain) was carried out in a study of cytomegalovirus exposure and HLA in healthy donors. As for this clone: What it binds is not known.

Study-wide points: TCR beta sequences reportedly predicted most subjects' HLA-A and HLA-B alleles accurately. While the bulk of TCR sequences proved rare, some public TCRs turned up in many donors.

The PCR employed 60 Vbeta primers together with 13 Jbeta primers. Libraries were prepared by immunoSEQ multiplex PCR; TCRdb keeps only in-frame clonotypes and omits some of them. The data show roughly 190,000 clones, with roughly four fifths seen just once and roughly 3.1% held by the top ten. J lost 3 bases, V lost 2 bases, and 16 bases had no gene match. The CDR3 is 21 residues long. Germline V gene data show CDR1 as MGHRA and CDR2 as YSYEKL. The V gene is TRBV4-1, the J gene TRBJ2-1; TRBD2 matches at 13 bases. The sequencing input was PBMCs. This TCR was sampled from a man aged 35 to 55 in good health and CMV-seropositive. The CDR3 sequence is CASSQIPGTSGIRPHYNEQFF. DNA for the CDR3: TGCGCCAGCAGCCAAATACCCGGGACTAGCGGGATTCGACCACACTACAATGAGCAGTTCTTC.